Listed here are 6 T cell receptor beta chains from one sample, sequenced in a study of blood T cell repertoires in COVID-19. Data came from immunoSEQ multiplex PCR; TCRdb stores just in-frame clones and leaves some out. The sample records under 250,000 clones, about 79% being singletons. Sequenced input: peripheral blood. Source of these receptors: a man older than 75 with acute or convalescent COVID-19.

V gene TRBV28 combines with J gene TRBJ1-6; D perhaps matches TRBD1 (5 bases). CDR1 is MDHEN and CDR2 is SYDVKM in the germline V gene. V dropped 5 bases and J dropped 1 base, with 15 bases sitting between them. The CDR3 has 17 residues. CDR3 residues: CASSPGTILSYNSPLHF. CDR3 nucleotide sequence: TGTGCCAGCAGTCCCGGGACTATTTTATCCTATAATTCACCCCTCCACTTT.

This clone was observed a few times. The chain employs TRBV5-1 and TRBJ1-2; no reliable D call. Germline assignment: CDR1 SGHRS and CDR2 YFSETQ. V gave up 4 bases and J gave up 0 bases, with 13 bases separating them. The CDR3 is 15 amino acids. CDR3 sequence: CASSESPGTNYGYTF. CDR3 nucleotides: TGCGCCAGCAGCGAGTCCCCGGGAACTAACTATGGCTACACCTTC.

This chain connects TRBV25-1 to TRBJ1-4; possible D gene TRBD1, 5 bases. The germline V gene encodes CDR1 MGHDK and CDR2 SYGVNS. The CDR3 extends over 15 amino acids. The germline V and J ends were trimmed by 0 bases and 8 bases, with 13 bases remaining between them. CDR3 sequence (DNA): TGTGCCAGCAGTGAATATCGGGGGGGGAGCGAAAAACTGTTTTTT. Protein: CASSEYRGGSEKLFF. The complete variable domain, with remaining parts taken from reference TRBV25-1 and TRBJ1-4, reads EADIYQTPRYLVIGTGKKITLECSQTMGHDKMYWYQQDPGMELHLIHYSYGVNSTEKGDLSSESTVSRIRTEHFPLTLESARPSHTSQYLCASSEYRGGSEKLFFGSGTQLSVL.

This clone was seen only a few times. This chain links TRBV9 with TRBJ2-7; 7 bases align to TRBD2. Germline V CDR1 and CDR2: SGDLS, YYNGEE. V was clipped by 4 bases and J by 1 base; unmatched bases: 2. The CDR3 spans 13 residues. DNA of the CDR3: TGTGCCAGCAGCCCCGGGAGGTCCTACGAGCAGTACTTC. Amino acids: CASSPGRSYEQYF.

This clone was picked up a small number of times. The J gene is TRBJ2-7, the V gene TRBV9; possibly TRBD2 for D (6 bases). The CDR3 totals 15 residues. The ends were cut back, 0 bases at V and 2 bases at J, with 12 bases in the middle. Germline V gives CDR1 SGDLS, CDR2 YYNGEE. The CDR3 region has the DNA TGTGCCAGCAGCGTAGCCTGGGGAGGCCCCTACGAGCAGTACTTC. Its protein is CASSVAWGGPYEQYF.

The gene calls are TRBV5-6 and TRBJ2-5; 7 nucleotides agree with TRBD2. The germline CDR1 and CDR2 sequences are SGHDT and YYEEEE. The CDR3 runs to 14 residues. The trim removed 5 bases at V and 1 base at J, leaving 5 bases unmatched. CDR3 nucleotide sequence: TGTGCCAGCAGAAAAGCGGGAATCCAAGAGACCCAGTACTTC. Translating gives CASRKAGIQETQYF.